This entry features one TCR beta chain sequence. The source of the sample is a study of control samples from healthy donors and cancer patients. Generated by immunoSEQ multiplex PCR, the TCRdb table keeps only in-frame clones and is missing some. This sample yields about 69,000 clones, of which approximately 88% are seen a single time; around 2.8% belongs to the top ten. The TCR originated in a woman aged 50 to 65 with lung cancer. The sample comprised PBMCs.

CDR3 coding DNA: TGTGCCAGCAGCGCCTCAGGGGGTAGCAATCAGCCCCAGCATTTT. Translating it yields CASSASGGSNQPQHF. The chain couples TRBV7-9 to TRBJ1-5, with 7 bases matching TRBD1. The CDR3 length is 15 residues. Per germline, CDR1 SEHNR and CDR2 FQNEAQ (reference sequence). V lost 5 bases to trimming and J lost 0 bases; unmatched junction nucleotides: 4.